The entry below describes one T cell receptor (beta chain). Its antigen remains unknown. The sample comes from a study of chemoradiotherapy in HPV16-positive cancers. Notes on the study in general: Candidate HPV-specific clones and E7-related TCR motifs grew in tumor during treatment. Only a couple of HPV16-positive patients supplied the functional HPV-specificity definition.

Trimming cost V 5 bases and J 1 base, with 11 bases left between them. Germline-derived CDR1 and CDR2 are SQVTM and ANQGSEA. The CDR3 loop spans 13 amino acids. Clones were sequenced by immunoSEQ multiplex PCR, and TCRdb holds only the in-frame ones, with some missing. Among a few thousand clones listed, 70% to 90% were seen once. This TCR was recovered from a human donor with HPV-associated anogenital cancer. The sample here was tumor tissue, taken from a patient who underwent chemoradiotherapy. This chain joins TRBV29-1 and TRBJ1-1; D is ambiguous. As DNA, the CDR3 is TGCAGCGTTAGCCTTCAACCGAACACTGAAGCTTTCTTT. Translating it yields CSVSLQPNTEAFF.